These 26 T cell receptor beta chains were all obtained from the same sample, sequenced in a study of T cells in Graves' hyperthyroidism and ophthalmopathy (dated by TCRdb to the late 2010s). Library preparation employed multiplex PCR. TCRdb shows the sequencer as Illumina HiSeq 2000. The TCR beta CDR3 regions were amplified from the RNA transcripts. For the first round of RT-PCR on the TCR CDR3, the HTBI primer set was used together with the Qiagen OneStep RT-PCR kit. The raw public data were reprocessed by TCRdb itself: fastp quality trimming at Q25, MiXCR clonotype calling, in-frame beta chains only. CDR3 protein duplicates are merged, each entry listing the most common genes and DNA. This sample holds 650,000 to 750,000 distinct CDR3 sequences; around 15% were observed only once. About a tenth of the sample belongs to the ten largest clones. The material sequenced was blood. The source of these receptors is a woman younger than 30 with Graves' hyperthyroidism.

This clonotype showed up many times. In DNA, the CDR3 is TGTGCCAGCAGCGTAGGACTAGCGGGAGAGCAGTACTTC. It encodes CASSVGLAGEQYF. V and J are TRBV9 and TRBJ2-7; TRBD2 matches at 11 bases. The CDR3 spans 13 residues. Germline loops: CDR1 SGDLS, CDR2 YYNGEE. The J segment lost 7 bases and the V segment lost 0 bases, leaving 0 bases of the junction unmatched.

This clonotype appeared many times. The V gene is TRBV28, the J gene TRBJ2-3; the D is unclear. This CDR3 spans 14 amino acids. Germline V gene data show CDR1 as MDHEN and CDR2 as SYDVKM. Trimming left V 5 bases short and J 0 bases short, with 9 bases between. CDR3 region: CASSTLTSTDTQYF. The CDR3 region has the DNA TGTGCCAGCAGTACACTCACCAGCACAGATACGCAGTATTTT. Looking up the rest from reference TRBV28 and TRBJ2-3 gives the full variable domain: DVKVTQSSRYLVKRTGEKVFLECVQDMDHENMFWYRQDPGLGLRLIYFSYDVKMKEKGDIPEGYSVSREKKERFSLILESASTNQTSMYLCASSTLTSTDTQYFGPGTRLTVL.

This clonotype has at least ten counts. V gene TRBV24-1 combines with J gene TRBJ2-3; 7 positions agree with TRBD1. V shed 4 bases, J shed 0 bases, and the junction held 9 bases outside the gene matches. The length of the CDR3 is 17 residues. The germline V gene has CDR1 KGHDR and CDR2 SFDVKD. The CDR3 loop is CATSDPTGRSSTDTQYF. The CDR3 DNA reads TGTGCCACCAGTGACCCGACAGGGAGAAGTAGCACAGATACGCAGTATTTT.

This clonotype was observed many times. CDR3 coding DNA: TGTGCCAGCGGAGGGATGAACACTGAAGCTTTCTTT. Translated, it gives CASGGMNTEAFF. The rearrangement uses TRBV7-2 and TRBJ1-1; no firm D call. V lost 8 bases to trimming and J lost 0 bases, with 7 bases between them. In germline, CDR1 is SGHTA, CDR2 FQGNSA. The CDR3 spans 12 residues.

This clonotype has a handful of counts. The J gene is TRBJ1-5, the V gene TRBV27, with TRBD1 as a possible D gene (6 bases). Germline CDR1 MNHEY, CDR2 SMNVEV (reference sequence). CDR3 length: 15 residues. With 6 bases removed from V and 2 bases from J, the gap between germline ends came to 14 bases. Written as DNA, the CDR3 is TGTGCCAGCAGGGGGGCGGGCCTTGGCAATCAGCCCCAGCATTTT. Amino acids: CASRGAGLGNQPQHF.

The DNA of the CDR3 is TGTGCCAGCAGCTTCGGCAGGACCCGGACCCTAGAGACCCAGTACTTC. Protein sequence: CASSFGRTRTLETQYF. The J gene is TRBJ2-5, the V gene TRBV7-9; D is unclear. This CDR3 spans 16 amino acids. The V gene's germline CDR1 is SEHNR and CDR2 FQNEAQ (reference sequence). Trimming took off 3 bases at V and 4 bases at J, with 18 bases between the two ends.

This chain uses TRBV4-2 with TRBJ2-7; 7 bases match TRBD2. The germline gives CDR1 LGHNA, CDR2 YNFKEQ. The CDR3 extends over 15 amino acids. V gave up 3 bases and J gave up 4 bases; unmatched junction bases: 9. The DNA for the CDR3 is TGTGCCAGCAGCCAGACCCGGGGGGAGAGGTACGAGCAGTACTTC. This translates into CASSQTRGERYEQYF.

This clonotype has ten or more counts. The genes are TRBV2 and TRBJ2-1; 12 bases match TRBD2. CDR3 length equals 16 residues. After removal of 6 bases from V and 5 bases from J, the junction contained 8 bases not matched to a gene. The V gene's germline CDR1 is SNHLY and CDR2 FYNNEI. The CDR3: CASRRRLAGEDNEQFF. In DNA, the CDR3 is TGTGCCAGCAGACGTCGACTAGCGGGAGAAGACAATGAGCAGTTCTTC.

This clonotype was found many times. The chain joins TRBV2 to TRBJ1-1; D is ambiguous. V lost 5 bases, J lost 4 bases, and 11 bases lay in between. Germline CDR1 SNHLY, CDR2 FYNNEI. The CDR3 contains 13 residues. The CDR3 DNA reads TGTGCCAGCAGTCCCGCCCCGGGCACTGAAGCTTTCTTT. This encodes CASSPAPGTEAFF. The whole variable domain, remainder taken from reference TRBV2 and TRBJ1-1, is EPEVTQTPSHQVTQMGQEVILRCVPISNHLYFYWYRQILGQKVEFLVSFYNNEISEKSEIFDDQFSVERPDGSNFTLKIRSTKLEDSAMYFCASSPAPGTEAFFGQGTRLTVV.

The rearrangement links TRBV14 to TRBJ2-1; tentative D call: TRBD1 (7 bases). The CDR3 totals 14 residues. Trimming removed 8 bases from V and 8 bases from J, with 19 bases in between. Germline CDR1 and CDR2: SGHDN and FVKESK. The CDR3 loop reads CASSPYRGLDEQFF. The CDR3 DNA reads TGTGCCAGCTCCCCTTACAGGGGACTGGATGAGCAGTTCTTC. The variable domain in full, completed from reference TRBV14 and TRBJ2-1, reads EAGVTQFPSHSVIEKGQTVTLRCDPISGHDNLYWYRRVMGKEIKFLLHFVKESKQDESGMPNNRFLAERTGGTYSTLKVQPAELEDSGVYFCASSPYRGLDEQFFGPGTRLTVL.

Details on this clonotype: A much larger clone lies a single base off, so this may be a read error. In DNA form, the CDR3 reads TGTGCCAGCCCACCACAGACAGGGATAGAGACCCAGTACTTC. Its protein product is CASPPQTGIETQYF. The chain links TRBV18 to TRBJ2-5, with 7 bases matching TRBD1. There are 14 residues in the CDR3. Germline V gives CDR1 KGHSH, CDR2 LQKENI.

This clonotype was found many times. The V and J genes are TRBV18 and TRBJ1-3; TRBD1 agrees at 8 bases. The germline gives CDR1 KGHSH, CDR2 LQKENI. V lost 3 bases and J lost 0; bases outside the gene matches: 1. The CDR3 runs 15 residues. CDR3 amino acids: CASSPDRASGNTIYF. The CDR3 nucleotides read TGTGCCAGCTCACCGGACAGGGCCTCTGGAAACACCATATATTTT.

This chain joins TRBV10-2 and TRBJ2-7, with D perhaps TRBD2 (5 bases). Germline V gene data show CDR1 as WSHSY and CDR2 as SAAADI. The ends were cut back, 10 bases at V and 8 bases at J, with 21 bases in the middle. This CDR3 is 13 amino acids long. The CDR3 region is CATSPGSLDKQYF. In DNA, the CDR3 is TGCGCCACCTCTCCTGGGAGTCTCGACAAGCAGTACTTC.

This clonotype has only a few counts. V and J are TRBV30 and TRBJ2-7, with 10 bases aligning to TRBD2. CDR3 length equals 13 residues. V lost 4 bases to trimming and J lost 3 bases; unmatched junction nucleotides: 3. Per the germline V gene, CDR1 is GTSNPN and CDR2 is SVGIG (reference sequence). The CDR3 sequence is CAWTGTSVYEQYF. The CDR3 DNA reads TGTGCCTGGACCGGGACTAGCGTCTACGAGCAGTACTTC. The full variable domain, with the rest looked up from reference TRBV30 and TRBJ2-7, is SQTIHQWPATLVQPVGSPLSLECTVEGTSNPNLYWYRQAAGRGLQLLFYSVGIGQISSEVPQNLSASRPQDRQFILSSKKLLLSDSGFYLCAWTGTSVYEQYFGPGTRLTVT.

This chain links TRBV29-1 with TRBJ2-1, with TRBD1 matching over 7 bases. Germline V gene data show CDR1 as SQVTM and CDR2 as ANQGSEA. The J segment lost 0 bases and the V segment lost 4 bases, leaving 15 bases of the junction unmatched. This CDR3 has 18 residues. The CDR3: CSVGPAGGPASSYNEQFF. The CDR3 DNA is TGCAGCGTTGGTCCGGCAGGGGGACCCGCGAGCTCCTACAATGAGCAGTTCTTC.

The chain carries TRBV19 and TRBJ2-1, with 14 bases lining up with TRBD2. CDR3 length: 21 amino acids. Germline lookup yields CDR1 LNHDA and CDR2 SQIVND (reference sequence). The trim removed 6 bases at V and 2 bases at J, leaving 18 bases unmatched. The CDR3 reads CASSLILRTSGRSKPYNEQFF. The CDR3 DNA is TGTGCCAGTAGCCTCATCTTACGGACTAGCGGGAGGAGTAAGCCCTACAATGAGCAGTTCTTC.

The chain is built from TRBV4-1 and TRBJ2-1, with D tentatively TRBD2 (6 bases). With 9 bases removed from V and 7 bases from J, the gap between germline ends came to 22 bases. The CDR3 runs to 15 residues. Germline-derived CDR1 and CDR2 are MGHRA and YSYEKL. CDR3 loop: CASTLVAVPRNEQFF. The CDR3 DNA reads as TGCGCCAGTACTTTAGTAGCGGTCCCTAGAAATGAGCAGTTCTTC.

This clonotype was found a few times. The rearrangement joins TRBV27 to TRBJ2-1, with D possibly called TRBD1 or TRBD2 (5 bases each). The CDR3 covers 14 residues. Looked up from germline, CDR1 is MNHEY and CDR2 is SMNVEV (reference sequence). V was pared by 4 bases and J by 10 bases, with 17 bases between. Here the CDR3 DNA reads TGTGCCAGCAGTTCCGGGACCCACCCGGGCGAGCAGTTCTTC. It codes for CASSSGTHPGEQFF.

This clonotype has more than one count but fewer than ten. This may arise from a read error, as a much more abundant clone is one base away. The chain combines TRBV7-2 with TRBJ1-1; no clear D gene. V lost 6 bases to trimming and J lost 1 base, with 9 bases between them. CDR1 and CDR2 (germline): SGHTA, FQGNSA. The CDR3 is 13 amino acids. This chain's CDR3 is CASSPDWNTEAFF. The CDR3 nucleotides are TGTGCCAGCAGTCCCGACTGGAACACTGAAGCTTTCTTT.

This clonotype came up many times. The chain recombines TRBV28 with TRBJ2-5, with D hard to call. Germline lookup yields CDR1 MDHEN and CDR2 SYDVKM. The CDR3 sequence is 14 residues long. Trimming took off 5 bases at V and 1 base at J, with 11 bases between the two ends. The CDR3 region is CASSPGRSQETQYF. CDR3 sequence (DNA): TGTGCCAGCAGTCCTGGACGGAGCCAAGAGACCCAGTACTTC.

This clonotype was detected many times. The chain carries TRBV4-1 and TRBJ1-1; D unclear. CDR1 and CDR2 (germline): MGHRA, YSYEKL. Trimming shortened V by 5 bases and J by 3 bases, and 13 bases separated the two germline ends. The length of the CDR3 is 14 residues. This chain's CDR3 is CASSFGPGDTEAFF. The CDR3 nucleotides are TGCGCCAGCAGCTTCGGACCTGGGGACACTGAAGCTTTCTTT.

In its sample, this clonotype was seen many times. The rearrangement uses TRBV27 and TRBJ2-7, with D uncertain. V lost 6 bases and J 7 bases, leaving 13 bases between the germline ends. The germline CDR1 and CDR2 sequences are MNHEY and SMNVEV (reference sequence). This CDR3 has 12 amino acids. CDR3 loop: CASRGPHKEQYF. CDR3 DNA sequence: TGTGCCAGCAGAGGGCCGCATAAGGAGCAGTACTTC.

This clonotype appeared many times. The chain has TRBV30 and TRBJ1-4; D is unclear. Germline V CDR1 and CDR2: GTSNPN, SVGIG (reference sequence). Trimming shortened V by 2 bases and J by 7 bases, and 14 bases separated the two germline ends. The CDR3 contains 14 residues. DNA for the CDR3: TGTGCCTGGAGTAGGAGGGCCCGGGGTGAAAAACTGTTTTTT. Residues: CAWSRRARGEKLFF.

The gene calls are TRBV30 and TRBJ2-3; 15 nucleotides align to TRBD2. This CDR3 has 18 amino acids. CDR1 GTSNPN and CDR2 SVGIG come from the germline V gene (reference sequence). With 4 bases clipped from V and 1 base from J, the junction kept 9 bases outside the gene matches. Here the CDR3 reads CAWTRRGLAGGGTDTQYF. The CDR3 DNA follows: TGTGCCTGGACCCGCCGGGGACTAGCGGGAGGAGGCACAGATACGCAGTATTTT.

This clonotype was seen a few times. J is TRBJ2-6 and V is TRBV28; D unresolved. The CDR3 runs to 16 residues. In germline, CDR1 is MDHEN, CDR2 SYDVKM. V was shortened by 5 bases and J by 0 bases, with 11 bases between the two germline ends. The CDR3 is CASSTFMGSGANVLTF. In DNA, the CDR3 is TGTGCCAGCAGTACCTTCATGGGCTCTGGGGCCAACGTCCTGACTTTC.

The chain carries TRBV27 and TRBJ1-5, with 7 bases matching TRBD1. Germline V lookup: CDR1 MNHEY, CDR2 SMNVEV (reference sequence). CDR3 length: 15 amino acids. V shed 4 bases and J 9 bases; nucleotides not matched to a gene: 12. CDR3: CASSSTGTAARPQHF. The CDR3 DNA follows: TGTGCCAGCAGTTCAACCGGGACAGCCGCCCGGCCCCAGCATTTT.